One and the same sample provided the 15 T cell receptor beta chains below, sequenced in a study of T cell repertoires in cytomegalovirus infection. TCRdb re-analysed the reads in MiXCR, keeping a single row per CDR3 protein. Among some 270,000 distinct CDR3 sequences listed, about 20% were seen once. These receptors are not linked to any known antigen. The input for sequencing was cultured PBMCs, taken from culture after CMV antigen stimulation. These receptor sequences come from a human donor in good health (CMV status not recorded). Some clones in this sample may be carry-over from other donors' samples.

This clonotype was counted a few times. The rearrangement joins TRBV19 to TRBJ1-5; 7 nucleotides agree with TRBD1. The J segment lost 4 bases and the V segment lost 4 bases, leaving 4 bases of the junction unmatched. Germline lookup yields CDR1 LNHDA and CDR2 SQIVND (reference sequence). The CDR3 has 14 residues. CDR3 residues: CASSNAGGNQPQHF. CDR3 sequence (DNA): TGTGCCAGTAGTAACGCAGGGGGAAATCAGCCCCAGCATTTT.

This clonotype has more than one count but fewer than ten. This chain connects TRBV7-9 to TRBJ2-7; D may be TRBD1 (5 bases). V was shortened by 8 bases and J by 5 bases, with 10 bases between the two germline ends. The CDR3 loop spans 11 amino acids. The germline CDR1 and CDR2 sequences are SEHNR and FQNEAQ (reference sequence). This chain's CDR3 is CASGRVDEQYF. CDR3 DNA: TGTGCCAGCGGCAGGGTTGACGAGCAGTACTTC.

The J gene is TRBJ2-1, the V gene TRBV11-2; 7 nucleotides match TRBD1. With V trimmed by 5 bases and J by 5 bases, 15 bases remained unmatched. The CDR3 is 17 residues long. CDR1 is SGHAT, CDR2 FQNNGV, per germline. The CDR3, as DNA: TGTGCCAGCAGCCCCTCGACAGGGCGGTTGGTGGACAATGAGCAGTTCTTC. It is translated as CASSPSTGRLVDNEQFF.

This clonotype has only a few counts. CDR3 region: CASSEDGLAVYNEQFF. In DNA form, the CDR3 reads TGTGCCAGCAGCGAGGACGGACTAGCGGTTTACAATGAGCAGTTCTTC. The genes are TRBV4-2 and TRBJ2-1, with 10 bases matching TRBD2. J gave up 4 bases and V 5 bases, and 8 bases lay outside the gene matches. CDR1 is LGHNA, CDR2 YNFKEQ, per germline. This CDR3 spans 16 amino acids.

The chain employs TRBV12-3 or TRBV12-4 and TRBJ2-7; TRBD1 matches 10 bases. CDR3 length equals 16 residues. Trimming at V came to 4 bases and at J to 0 bases, leaving 6 bases not matched to a gene. CDR3 loop: CASSSVTGGVSYEQYF. The CDR3 DNA follows: TGTGCCAGCAGTTCCGTGACAGGGGGCGTCTCCTACGAGCAGTACTTC.

This clonotype has more than one count but fewer than ten. The chain combines TRBV7-3 with TRBJ2-3; 10 bases are shared with TRBD1. The CDR3 sequence is 16 residues long. Unmatched junction bases numbered 6, after V lost 5 bases and J lost 1 base. CDR1 is SGHTA and CDR2 is FQGTGA in the germline V gene. In DNA, the CDR3 is TGTGCCAGCAGCCTCCGACAGGGGGCCGGCACAGATACGCAGTATTTT. This encodes CASSLRQGAGTDTQYF.

The chain has TRBV5-4 and TRBJ1-1; weak D call: TRBD1 (5 bases). Trimming left V 4 bases short and J 5 bases short, with 18 bases between. The CDR3 totals 15 residues. Germline lookup yields CDR1 SGHNT and CDR2 YYREEE (reference sequence). The CDR3 here is CASSPGQGFSTEAFF. In DNA, the CDR3 is TGTGCCAGCAGCCCCGGGCAGGGCTTCTCGACTGAAGCTTTCTTT.

This clonotype was seen a few times. V usage is TRBV7-2 and J usage is TRBJ2-1; 9 nucleotides line up with TRBD1. The trim removed 2 bases at V and 5 bases at J, leaving 7 bases unmatched. The CDR3 has 16 amino acids. Germline CDR1 reads SGHTA; CDR2 reads FQGNSA. The CDR3 nucleotides are TGTGCCAGCAGCTTATCTGGGACAGGGATGGACAATGAGCAGTTCTTC. It is translated as CASSLSGTGMDNEQFF.

This clonotype was detected many times. The chain combines TRBV12-3 or TRBV12-4 with TRBJ2-1; D remains unclear. The CDR3 is made up of 13 amino acids. The V end was cut by 2 bases, the J end by 4 bases, with 6 bases between. The CDR3 DNA is TGTGCCAGCAGTTTAATGGCTTACAATGAGCAGTTCTTC. It is translated as CASSLMAYNEQFF.

The J gene is TRBJ1-1, the V gene TRBV6-2 or TRBV6-3; D remains ambiguous. Germline V gives CDR1 MNHEY, CDR2 SVGEGT. With 6 bases removed from V and 5 bases from J, the gap between germline ends came to 10 bases. The length of the CDR3 is 12 residues. The CDR3 nucleotides are TGTGCCAGCAGGTACAGATTAACTGAAGCTTTCTTT. This translates into CASRYRLTEAFF.

The chain uses TRBV5-4 and TRBJ2-5; 9 bases agree with TRBD1. V dropped 5 bases and J dropped 4; count of bases not matched to a gene: 6. Looked up from germline, CDR1 is SGHNT and CDR2 is YYREEE (reference sequence). CDR3 length: 14 residues. The DNA of the CDR3 is TGTGCCAGCAGAGTGGACAGGGGTCTAGAGACCCAGTACTTC. Translated: CASRVDRGLETQYF. The full variable domain, its missing parts supplied by reference TRBV5-4 and TRBJ2-5, is ETGVTQSPTHLIKTRGQQVTLRCSSQSGHNTVSWYQQALGQGPQFIFQYYREEENGRGNFPPRFSGLQFPNYSSELNVNALELDDSALYLCASRVDRGLETQYFGPGTRLLVL.

This clonotype has a handful of counts. The chain carries TRBV7-6 and TRBJ2-2; 15 nucleotides line up with TRBD2. Germline assignment: CDR1 SGHVS and CDR2 FNYEAQ. The J segment lost 3 bases and the V segment lost 5 bases, leaving 7 bases of the junction unmatched. CDR3 length equals 18 residues. CDR3 sequence (DNA): TGTGCCAGCAGCATCAGGACTAGCGGGAGGGCGGACACCGGGGAGCTGTTTTTT. Translated: CASSIRTSGRADTGELFF.

About this clonotype itself: A much larger clone differs from this one at a single base, so this may be a read error. The chain is built from TRBV7-2 and TRBJ2-5; no clear D. Germline values: CDR1 SGHTA, CDR2 FQGNSA. The CDR3 sequence is 14 residues long. The CDR3 spells CANSLVTTRETQYF. CDR3 in DNA: TGTGCCAACAGCTTAGTGACGACCCGAGAGACCCAGTACTTC.

This clonotype was counted ten times or more. This chain connects TRBV7-2 to TRBJ2-2; D not certain. Germline V gene data show CDR1 as SGHTA and CDR2 as FQGNSA. Trimming stripped 3 bases from V and 5 bases from J, with 16 bases between. This CDR3 spans 16 amino acids. CDR3: CASSFRSSLGTGELFF. In DNA, the CDR3 is TGTGCCAGCAGCTTTAGGAGTTCTCTGGGTACCGGGGAGCTGTTTTTT.

The chain links TRBV6-6 to TRBJ2-7; D possibly uses TRBD1 or TRBD2 (5 bases each). V was pared by 6 bases and J by 5 bases, with 14 bases between. Germline CDR1 MNHNY, CDR2 SVGAGI (reference sequence). This CDR3 spans 13 amino acids. In DNA form, the CDR3 reads TGTGCCAGCAGACTCCTCAGGGAGAACGAGCAGTACTTC. Translating gives CASRLLRENEQYF.